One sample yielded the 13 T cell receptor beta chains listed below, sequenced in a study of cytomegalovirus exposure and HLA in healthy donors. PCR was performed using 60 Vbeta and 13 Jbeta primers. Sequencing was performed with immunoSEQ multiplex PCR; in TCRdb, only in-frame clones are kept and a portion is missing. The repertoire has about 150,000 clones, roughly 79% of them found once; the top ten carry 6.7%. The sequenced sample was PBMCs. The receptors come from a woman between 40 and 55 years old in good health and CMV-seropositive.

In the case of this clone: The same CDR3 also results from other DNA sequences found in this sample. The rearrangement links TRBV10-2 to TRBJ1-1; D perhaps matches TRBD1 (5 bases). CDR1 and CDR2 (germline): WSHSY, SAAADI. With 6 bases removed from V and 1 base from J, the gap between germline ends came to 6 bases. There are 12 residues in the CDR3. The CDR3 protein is CASRTGNTEAFF. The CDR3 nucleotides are TGCGCCAGCAGAACAGGGAACACTGAAGCTTTCTTT.

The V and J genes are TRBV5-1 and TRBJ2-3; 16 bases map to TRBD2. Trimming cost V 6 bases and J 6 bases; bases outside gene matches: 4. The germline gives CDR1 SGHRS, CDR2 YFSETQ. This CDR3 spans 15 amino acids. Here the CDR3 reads CASKGLAGGPDTQYF. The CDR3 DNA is TGCGCCAGCAAGGGACTAGCGGGGGGGCCCGATACGCAGTATTTT.

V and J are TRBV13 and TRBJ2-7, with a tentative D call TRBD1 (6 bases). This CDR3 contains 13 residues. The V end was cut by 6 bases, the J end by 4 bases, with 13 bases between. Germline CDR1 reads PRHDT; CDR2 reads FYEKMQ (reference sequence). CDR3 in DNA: TGTGCCAGCAGACCTCAACAGGGTTACGAGCAGTACTTC. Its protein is CASRPQQGYEQYF.

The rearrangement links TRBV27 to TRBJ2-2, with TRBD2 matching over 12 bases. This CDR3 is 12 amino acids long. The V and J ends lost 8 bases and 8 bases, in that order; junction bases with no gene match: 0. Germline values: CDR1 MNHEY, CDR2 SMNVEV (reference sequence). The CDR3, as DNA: TGTGCCAGCGGGACTAGCGGGGGGGAGCTGTTTTTT. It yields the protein CASGTSGGELFF.

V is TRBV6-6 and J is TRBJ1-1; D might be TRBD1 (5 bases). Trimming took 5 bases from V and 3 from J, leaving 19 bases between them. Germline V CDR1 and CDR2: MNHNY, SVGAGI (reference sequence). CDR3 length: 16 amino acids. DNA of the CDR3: TGTGCCAGCAGTCCAGCCGGGGGAAGGAGGGACACTGAAGCTTTCTTT. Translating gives CASSPAGGRRDTEAFF.

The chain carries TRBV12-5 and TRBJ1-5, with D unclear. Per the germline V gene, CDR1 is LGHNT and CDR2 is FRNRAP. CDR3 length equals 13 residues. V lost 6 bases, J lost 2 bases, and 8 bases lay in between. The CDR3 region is CASGPGGNQPQHF. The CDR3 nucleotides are TGTGCTAGTGGCCCGGGAGGCAATCAGCCCCAGCATTTT. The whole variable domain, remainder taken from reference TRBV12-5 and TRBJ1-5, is DARVTQTPRHKVTEMGQEVTMRCQPILGHNTVFWYRQTMMQGLELLAYFRNRAPLDDSGMPKDRFSAEMPDATLATLKIQPSEPRDSAVYFCASGPGGNQPQHFGDGTRLSIL.

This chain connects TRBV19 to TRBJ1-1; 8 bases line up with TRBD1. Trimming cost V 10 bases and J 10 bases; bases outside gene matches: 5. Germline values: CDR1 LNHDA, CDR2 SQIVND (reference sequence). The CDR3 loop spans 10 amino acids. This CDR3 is CATQGARAFF. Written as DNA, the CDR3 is TGTGCCACCCAGGGGGCCAGAGCTTTCTTT.

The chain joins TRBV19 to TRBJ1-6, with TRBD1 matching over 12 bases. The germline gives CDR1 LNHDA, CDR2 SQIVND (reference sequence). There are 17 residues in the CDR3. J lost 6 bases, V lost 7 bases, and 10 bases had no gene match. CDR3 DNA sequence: TGTGCCAGTACCGGGACAGGGGGCGCAAGTCTTAATTCACCCCTCCACTTT. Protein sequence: CASTGTGGASLNSPLHF. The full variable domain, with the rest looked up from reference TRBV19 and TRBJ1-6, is DGGITQSPKYLFRKEGQNVTLSCEQNLNHDAMYWYRQDPGQGLRLIYYSQIVNDFQKGDIAEGYSVSREKKESFPLTVTSAQKNPTAFYLCASTGTGGASLNSPLHFGNGTRLTVT.

The CDR3 DNA follows: TGTGCCAGCAGCTTAAGCCGAAACGAGCAGTACTTC. Protein: CASSLSRNEQYF. The chain uses TRBV7-9 and TRBJ2-7, with D hard to call. The ends were cut back, 2 bases at V and 5 bases at J, with 7 bases in the middle. Germline CDR1 is SEHNR and CDR2 is FQNEAQ (reference sequence). The CDR3 sequence is 12 residues long.

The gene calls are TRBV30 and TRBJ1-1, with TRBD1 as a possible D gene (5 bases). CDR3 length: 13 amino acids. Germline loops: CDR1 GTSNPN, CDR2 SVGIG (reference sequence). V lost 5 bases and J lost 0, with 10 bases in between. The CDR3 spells CAWVRVMNTEAFF. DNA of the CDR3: TGTGCCTGGGTCAGGGTCATGAACACTGAAGCTTTCTTT.

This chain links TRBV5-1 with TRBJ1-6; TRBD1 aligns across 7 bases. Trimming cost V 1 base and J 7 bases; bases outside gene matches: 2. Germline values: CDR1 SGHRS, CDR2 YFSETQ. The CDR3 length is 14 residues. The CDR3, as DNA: TGCGCCAGCAGCTTGCAGGGGGAAAATTCACCCCTCCACTTT. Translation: CASSLQGENSPLHF.

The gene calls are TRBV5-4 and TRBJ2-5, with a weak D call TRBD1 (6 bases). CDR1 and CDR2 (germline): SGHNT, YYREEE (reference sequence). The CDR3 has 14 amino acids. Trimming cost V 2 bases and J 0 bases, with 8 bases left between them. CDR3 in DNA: TGTGCCAGCAGCTTACAGGGTAACCAAGAGACCCAGTACTTC. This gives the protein CASSLQGNQETQYF.

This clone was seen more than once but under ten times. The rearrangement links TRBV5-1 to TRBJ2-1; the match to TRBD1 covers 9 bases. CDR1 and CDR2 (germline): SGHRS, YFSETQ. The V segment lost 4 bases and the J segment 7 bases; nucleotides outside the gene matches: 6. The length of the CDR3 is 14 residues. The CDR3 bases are TGCGCCAGCAGCCCCGGAGGACAGGGGAATGAGCAGTTCTTC. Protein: CASSPGGQGNEQFF.